Below are 27 T cell receptor beta chains sequenced from a single sample in a study of cytomegalovirus exposure and HLA in healthy donors. Measured with immunoSEQ multiplex PCR; TCRdb has only the in-frame clones, and not every one. The sample includes tens of thousands of clones, more than 80% of them seen just once. The sample taken for sequencing was PBMCs. The source of these receptors is a man aged 18 to 29 in good health and CMV-seronegative.

This rearrangement joins TRBV5-1 to TRBJ2-7; D remains unclear. The CDR3 totals 15 residues. Trimming pared 4 bases from V and 0 bases from J, leaving 14 bases between. Germline CDR1 SGHRS, CDR2 YFSETQ. The CDR3 nucleotides are TGCGCCAGCAGCCTTGGCCTACCTAGCTCCTACGAGCAGTACTTC. This sequence encodes CASSLGLPSSYEQYF.

CDR3 bases: TGTGCCATCAGTGATCCCAGCGGGACCTACAATGAGCAGTTCTTC. Protein sequence: CAISDPSGTYNEQFF. The chain couples TRBV10-3 to TRBJ2-1, with 7 bases lining up with TRBD2. The V gene's germline CDR1 is ENHRY and CDR2 SYGVKD. CDR3 length equals 15 residues. Trimming took 3 bases from V and 2 from J; bases not matched to a gene: 4.

This chain joins TRBV5-4 and TRBJ2-1, with 7 bases fitting TRBD1. Germline V gene lookup returns CDR1 SGHNT and CDR2 YYREEE (reference sequence). The junction had 21 bases not matched to a gene; V was cut back by 4 bases and J by 8 bases. CDR3 length: 18 amino acids. CDR3 region: CASSPNPQSTKGADEQFF. In DNA, the CDR3 is TGTGCCAGCAGCCCAAATCCCCAATCCACAAAGGGGGCAGATGAGCAGTTCTTC.

In DNA form, the CDR3 reads TGCGCCAGCAGCCAAGATTGGGAGGGGGACACTGAAGCTTTCTTT. Encoded protein: CASSQDWEGDTEAFF. The chain combines TRBV4-3 with TRBJ1-1; D is possibly TRBD1 (6 bases). Germline V gene sequence: CDR1 LGHNA, CDR2 YSLEER. This CDR3 region has 15 residues. V lost 0 bases, J lost 3 bases, and 11 bases lay in between.

The chain is built from TRBV5-8 and TRBJ2-5; D perhaps matches TRBD1 (6 bases). CDR1 is SGHTS and CDR2 is YDEGEE in the germline V gene. Between the trimmed V and J ends, which lost 7 bases and 1 base, there was a span of 11 bases. The CDR3 consists of 13 residues. The CDR3 here is CASLRDTQETQYF. The CDR3 coding sequence is TGTGCCAGCCTCCGGGACACCCAAGAGACCCAGTACTTC.

V is TRBV28 and J is TRBJ1-3; 7 bases are a match to TRBD1. Per the germline V gene, CDR1 is MDHEN and CDR2 is SYDVKM. V gave up 5 bases and J gave up 0 bases; unmatched junction bases: 7. This CDR3 spans 16 amino acids. As DNA, the CDR3 is TGTGCCAGCAGTCTCACCGGGACAGCCTCTGGAAACACCATATATTTT. Its protein is CASSLTGTASGNTIYF. Based on the CDR3 plus reference TRBV28 and TRBJ1-3, the full variable domain is DVKVTQSSRYLVKRTGEKVFLECVQDMDHENMFWYRQDPGLGLRLIYFSYDVKMKEKGDIPEGYSVSREKKERFSLILESASTNQTSMYLCASSLTGTASGNTIYFGEGSWLTVV.

The CDR3 loop is CASSVAGYPLRTEAFF. The CDR3 nucleotides read TGTGCCAGCAGCGTAGCGGGGTATCCTCTAAGGACTGAAGCTTTCTTT. V usage is TRBV9 and J usage is TRBJ1-1; D remains unclear. The CDR3 runs 16 residues. Germline values: CDR1 SGDLS, CDR2 YYNGEE. V gave up 0 bases and J gave up 5 bases, with 17 bases separating them. Full variable domain (remainder filled in from reference TRBV9 and TRBJ1-1): DSGVTQTPKHLITATGQRVTLRCSPRSGDLSVYWYQQSLDQGLQFLIQYYNGEERAKGNILERFSAQQFPDLHSELNLSSLELGDSALYFCASSVAGYPLRTEAFFGQGTRLTVV.

The V and J genes are TRBV28 and TRBJ2-2, with 8 bases that match TRBD1. Unmatched junction bases numbered 7, after V lost 3 bases and J lost 7 bases. The CDR3 loop spans 15 amino acids. Germline CDR1 reads MDHEN; CDR2 reads SYDVKM. The CDR3 bases are TGTGCCAGCAGTTTTCCTCGGACAGGGAGCGGGGAGCTGTTTTTT. As protein: CASSFPRTGSGELFF.

This sequence joins TRBV5-4 and TRBJ1-2, with 9 bases that match TRBD1. Germline lookup yields CDR1 SGHNT and CDR2 YYREEE (reference sequence). V shed 4 bases and J 4 bases; nucleotides not matched to a gene: 5. The CDR3 is 14 residues long. CDR3 DNA sequence: TGTGCCAGCAGCAGGCGACAGGGGGTCTATGGCTACACCTTC. Translation gives CASSRRQGVYGYTF.

J is TRBJ2-7 and V is TRBV28; 15 nucleotides match TRBD2. CDR1 is MDHEN, CDR2 SYDVKM, per germline. The CDR3 covers 19 residues. V was pared by 3 bases and J by 5 bases, with 14 bases of the junction left unmatched. The CDR3 spells CASSFGLGRWTSGRDEQYF. The CDR3 DNA reads as TGTGCCAGCAGTTTTGGACTGGGACGATGGACTAGCGGGAGGGACGAGCAGTACTTC.

The chain has TRBV7-9 and TRBJ1-5; the D gene is possibly TRBD1 (5 bases). V lost 5 bases, J lost 8 bases, and 10 bases lay in between. The CDR3 contains 12 residues. The germline gives CDR1 SEHNR, CDR2 FQNEAQ (reference sequence). CDR3: CASSQQEKPQHF. The CDR3 coding sequence is TGTGCCAGCAGCCAACAGGAAAAGCCCCAGCATTTT.

The chain joins TRBV15 to TRBJ1-3, with TRBD1 matching over 7 bases. Germline CDR1 LNHNV, CDR2 YYDKDF (reference sequence). V lost 5 bases to trimming and J lost 0 bases; unmatched junction nucleotides: 7. This CDR3 is 16 amino acids long. CDR3 in amino acids: CATSPSTGNSGNTIYF. In DNA form, the CDR3 reads TGTGCCACCAGCCCTTCGACAGGGAACTCTGGAAACACCATATATTTT.

V and J are TRBV19 and TRBJ2-1, with a tentative D call TRBD2 (6 bases). Germline V lookup: CDR1 LNHDA, CDR2 SQIVND (reference sequence). The CDR3 is 14 amino acids. V was pared by 1 base and J by 10 bases, with 14 bases between. Written as DNA, the CDR3 is TGTGCCAGTAGTATAGGGTCAGGGAGGCGAGAGCAGTTCTTC. This sequence encodes CASSIGSGRREQFF.

The chain links TRBV25-1 to TRBJ1-2; 10 bases match TRBD1. J lost 4 bases, V lost 7 bases, and 6 bases had no gene match. CDR1 and CDR2 from the germline V gene are MGHDK and SYGVNS. The CDR3 totals 14 residues. In nucleotides, the CDR3 is TGTGCCAGCAATCCGACAGGGGGCGTCTATGGCTACACCTTC. This codes for CASNPTGGVYGYTF.

J is TRBJ2-7 and V is TRBV5-5, with TRBD2 as a possible D gene (7 bases). V was shortened by 4 bases and J by 1 base, with 21 bases between the two germline ends. The CDR3 spans 17 residues. CDR1 is SGHKS and CDR2 is YYEKEE in the germline V gene (reference sequence). The CDR3 nucleotides read TGTGCCAGCAGCCCCGGGGGAGGGGGGATTGTTTCCTACGAGCAGTACTTC. As protein: CASSPGGGGIVSYEQYF. The variable domain in full, with the rest retrieved from reference TRBV5-5 and TRBJ2-7, is DAGVTQSPTHLIKTRGQQVTLRCSPISGHKSVSWYQQVLGQGPQFIFQYYEKEERGRGNFPDRFSARQFPNYSSELNVNALLLGDSALYLCASSPGGGGIVSYEQYFGPGTRLTVT.

The chain employs TRBV27 and TRBJ2-7, with 8 bases identical to TRBD1. The CDR3 runs to 14 residues. The germline gives CDR1 MNHEY, CDR2 SMNVEV (reference sequence). Losses at the gene ends were 3 bases for V and 5 bases for J; bases not matched to a gene: 6. The DNA for the CDR3 is TGTGCCAGCAGTTTTCTGGACAGGGTAGACGAGCAGTACTTC. The encoded protein is CASSFLDRVDEQYF.

This clone was detected once. The chain couples TRBV7-9 to TRBJ2-7; TRBD1 is a possible D gene (6 bases). This CDR3 comprises 14 residues. The V and J ends lost 4 bases and 3 bases respectively, with 13 bases between them. Germline lookup yields CDR1 SEHNR and CDR2 FQNEAQ (reference sequence). The CDR3 DNA reads TGTGCCAGCAGCTCACAGGGTTCTAGCTACGAGCAGTACTTC. This codes for CASSSQGSSYEQYF.

By frequency in the sample, this clone is large. The CDR3 nucleotides read TGTGCCAGCAGTCAAGGGACGGGGGATTACAATGAGCAGTTCTTC. This encodes CASSQGTGDYNEQFF. The rearrangement joins TRBV27 to TRBJ2-1; TRBD2 might be the D (6 bases). The ends were cut back, 5 bases at V and 4 bases at J, with 15 bases in the middle. In germline, CDR1 is MNHEY, CDR2 SMNVEV (reference sequence). The CDR3 consists of 15 residues.

The gene calls are TRBV7-6 and TRBJ1-4; D call uncertain. The germline V and J ends were trimmed by 3 bases and 7 bases, with 18 bases remaining between them. Germline V gene lookup returns CDR1 SGHVS and CDR2 FNYEAQ. CDR3 size: 16 residues. The chain's CDR3 is CASSFLIPGGGEKLFF. The CDR3 region has the DNA TGTGCCAGCAGCTTTCTTATCCCAGGAGGTGGTGAAAAACTGTTTTTT.

V is TRBV28 and J is TRBJ2-3; D is ambiguous. CDR1 and CDR2 (germline): MDHEN, SYDVKM. The length of the CDR3 is 13 residues. Between the trimmed V and J ends, which lost 2 bases and 1 base, there was a span of 4 bases. The CDR3 is CASSLSGTDTQYF. The CDR3 DNA is TGTGCCAGCAGTTTAAGCGGCACAGATACGCAGTATTTT. Based on the CDR3 plus reference TRBV28 and TRBJ2-3, the full variable domain is DVKVTQSSRYLVKRTGEKVFLECVQDMDHENMFWYRQDPGLGLRLIYFSYDVKMKEKGDIPEGYSVSREKKERFSLILESASTNQTSMYLCASSLSGTDTQYFGPGTRLTVL.

CDR3 loop: CASSVGTPGNTIYF. The CDR3 DNA reads TGTGCCAGCAGCGTAGGGACTCCTGGAAACACCATATATTTT. The chain joins TRBV9 to TRBJ1-3; D is uncertain. Trimming pared 0 bases from V and 2 bases from J, leaving 6 bases between. This CDR3 is built from 14 residues. The germline gives CDR1 SGDLS, CDR2 YYNGEE.

The CDR3 DNA is TGTGCCAGCAGCTTGACTGGTACAGATACGCAGTATTTT. As protein: CASSLTGTDTQYF. The gene calls are TRBV5-6 and TRBJ2-3; no firm D call. The CDR3 runs to 13 residues. CDR1 and CDR2 from the germline V gene are SGHDT and YYEEEE. V lost 1 base and J lost 3, with 6 bases in between. Full variable domain (remainder filled in from reference TRBV5-6 and TRBJ2-3): DAGVTQSPTHLIKTRGQQVTLRCSPKSGHDTVSWYQQALGQGPQFIFQYYEEEERQRGNFPDRFSGHQFPNYSSELNVNALLLGDSALYLCASSLTGTDTQYFGPGTRLTVL.

This clone occurred once. The V gene is TRBV27, the J gene TRBJ2-1, with 14 positions matching TRBD2. CDR1 MNHEY and CDR2 SMNVEV come from the germline V gene (reference sequence). CDR3 length: 15 amino acids. The J segment lost 1 base and the V segment lost 10 bases, leaving 3 bases of the junction unmatched. The CDR3, as DNA: TGTGCCACCGGACTAGCGGGAGGTTCCTACAATGAGCAGTTCTTC. Its protein is CATGLAGGSYNEQFF.

This chain links TRBV10-3 with TRBJ2-7, with a weak D call TRBD1 (6 bases). Trimming shortened V by 11 bases and J by 0 bases, and 17 bases separated the two germline ends. The CDR3 extends over 14 amino acids. The germline V gene has CDR1 ENHRY and CDR2 SYGVKD. Here the CDR3 DNA reads TGTGCCGTGAGGGATGGACAGAACTCCTACGAGCAGTACTTC. The encoded protein is CAVRDGQNSYEQYF.

The gene calls are TRBV28 and TRBJ2-5, with D possibly matching TRBD1 (6 bases). Germline assignment: CDR1 MDHEN and CDR2 SYDVKM. V dropped 5 bases and J dropped 3 bases, with 19 bases sitting between them. This CDR3 comprises 16 residues. CDR3 DNA: TGTGCCAGCAGTCCACGGGACAACCGGGCAAAAGAGACCCAGTACTTC. This translates into CASSPRDNRAKETQYF.

The chain's CDR3 is CASSEAGGFYNEQFF. The CDR3 DNA reads as TGTGCCAGCAGTGAGGCGGGAGGGTTCTACAATGAGCAGTTCTTC. The chain is built from TRBV6-1 and TRBJ2-1; 9 bases line up with TRBD2. J was trimmed by 3 bases and V by 3 bases; bases with no gene match: 3. The CDR3 runs 15 residues. Germline values: CDR1 MNHNS, CDR2 SASEGT.

The gene calls are TRBV20-1 and TRBJ2-1, with 8 bases matching TRBD2. Trimming cost V 5 bases and J 7 bases; bases outside gene matches: 1. The CDR3 is 11 amino acids. Germline-derived CDR1 and CDR2 are DFQATT and SNEGSKA (reference sequence). As DNA, the CDR3 is TGCAGTGCTGGGACTAGTAATGAGCAGTTCTTC. As protein: CSAGTSNEQFF.